This TCR beta chain was obtained from a study of blood T cell repertoires in COVID-19. TCRdb keeps only in-frame clones here, not all; method: immunoSEQ multiplex PCR. The sample consists of a few hundred thousand clones, around 83% of them appearing once. CDR1 and CDR2 from the germline V gene are GTSNPN and SVGIG (reference sequence). The germline V and J ends were trimmed by 2 bases and 5 bases, with 21 bases remaining between them. The CDR3 length is 17 residues. The TCR was taken from a woman between 50 and 59 years old who had recovered from COVID-19. Material for sequencing was PBMCs or T cells enriched from blood (not recorded which). V is TRBV30 and J is TRBJ2-2; weak D call: TRBD2 (7 bases). The DNA of the CDR3 is TGTGCCTGGAGTCCCATTTATGGGGGGGCAAGGACCGGGGAGCTGTTTTTT. Protein sequence: CAWSPIYGGARTGELFF.